This TCR beta chain was retrieved from a study of response to subunit inactivated influenza vaccine. TCRdb called the RT-PCR reads again in MiXCR, with one record for every CDR3 protein. This table has 530,000 or so distinct CDR3 sequences, roughly 15% appearing once. This CDR3 spans 14 amino acids. Deletions cut 3 bases from V and 4 bases from J, with 9 bases between. CDR1 and CDR2 from the germline V gene are MDHEN and SYDVKM. J is TRBJ2-2 and V is TRBV28; unclear D gene. The specimen was PBMCs from blood, collected approximately 12 days after vaccination. This receptor was taken from a man aged 50 to 60 who received an inactivated influenza vaccine. The CDR3 bases are TGTGCCAGCAGTTTGCCAAGTGGCACCGGGGAGCTGTTTTTT. This sequence encodes CASSLPSGTGELFF. Supplemented by reference TRBV28 and TRBJ2-2, the full variable domain reads DVKVTQSSRYLVKRTGEKVFLECVQDMDHENMFWYRQDPGLGLRLIYFSYDVKMKEKGDIPEGYSVSREKKERFSLILESASTNQTSMYLCASSLPSGTGELFFGEGSRLTVL.